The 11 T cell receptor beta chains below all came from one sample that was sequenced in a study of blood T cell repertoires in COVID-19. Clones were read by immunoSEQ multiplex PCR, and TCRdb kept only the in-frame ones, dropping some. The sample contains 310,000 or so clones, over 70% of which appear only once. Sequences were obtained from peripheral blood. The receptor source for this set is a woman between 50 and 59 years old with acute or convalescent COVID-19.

Here the CDR3 DNA reads TGTGCCAGCAGAGAAACAGGGTCCGGGGAGCTGTTTTTT. It translates to CASRETGSGELFF. The chain carries TRBV12-3 or TRBV12-4 and TRBJ2-2; possibly TRBD1 for D (6 bases). This CDR3 is built from 13 residues. With 6 bases removed from V and 6 bases from J, the gap between germline ends came to 11 bases.

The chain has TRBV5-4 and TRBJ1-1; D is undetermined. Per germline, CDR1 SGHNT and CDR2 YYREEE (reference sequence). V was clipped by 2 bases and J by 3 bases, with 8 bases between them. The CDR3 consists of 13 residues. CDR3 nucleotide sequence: TGTGCCAGCAGCTTTCGGCAGGACACTGAAGCTTTCTTT. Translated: CASSFRQDTEAFF.

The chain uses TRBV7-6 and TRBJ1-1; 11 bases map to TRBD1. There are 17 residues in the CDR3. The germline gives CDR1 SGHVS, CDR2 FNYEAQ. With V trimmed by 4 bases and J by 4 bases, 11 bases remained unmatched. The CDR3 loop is CASSSRDRGGLGTEAFF. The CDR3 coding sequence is TGTGCCAGCAGCTCCCGGGACAGGGGGGGTTTGGGCACTGAAGCTTTCTTT.

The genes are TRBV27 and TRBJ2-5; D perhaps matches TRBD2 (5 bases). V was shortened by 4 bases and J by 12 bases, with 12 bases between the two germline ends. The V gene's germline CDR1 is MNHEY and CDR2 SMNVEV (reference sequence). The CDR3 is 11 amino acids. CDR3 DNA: TGTGCCAGCAGTTCGTTGGGGAGAAAGTACTTC. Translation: CASSSLGRKYF.

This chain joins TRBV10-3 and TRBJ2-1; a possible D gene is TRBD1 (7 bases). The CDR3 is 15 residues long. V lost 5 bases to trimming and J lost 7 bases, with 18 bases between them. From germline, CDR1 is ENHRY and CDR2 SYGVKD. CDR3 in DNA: TGTGCCATCAGTCAGGGCGGGGTCAGGGGGAATGAGCAGTTCTTC. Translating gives CAISQGGVRGNEQFF.

In DNA form, the CDR3 reads TGCGCCAGCAGCCCAGCCGGCCAGGGTTATGGCTACACCTTC. Amino acid sequence: CASSPAGQGYGYTF. The V and J genes are TRBV4-1 and TRBJ1-2; TRBD1 is a possible D gene (5 bases). V was trimmed by 4 bases and J by 5 bases, leaving 14 bases between them. Germline-derived CDR1 and CDR2 are MGHRA and YSYEKL. CDR3 length: 14 amino acids.

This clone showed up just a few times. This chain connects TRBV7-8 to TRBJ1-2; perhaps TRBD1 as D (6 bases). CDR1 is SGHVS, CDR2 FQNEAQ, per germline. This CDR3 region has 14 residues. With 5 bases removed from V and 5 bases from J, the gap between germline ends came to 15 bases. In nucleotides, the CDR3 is TGTGCCAGCAGCCCAACCGGGGGGCGGTATGGCTACACCTTC. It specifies CASSPTGGRYGYTF.

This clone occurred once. The CDR3 DNA follows: TGTGCCAGCAGCTCCGGGATTAACTATGGCTACACCTTC. Residues: CASSSGINYGYTF. The chain carries TRBV7-2 and TRBJ1-2; D call uncertain. V was cut by 4 bases and J by 1 base, with 7 bases left in between. CDR3 length: 13 residues. CDR1 is SGHTA and CDR2 is FQGNSA in the germline V gene.

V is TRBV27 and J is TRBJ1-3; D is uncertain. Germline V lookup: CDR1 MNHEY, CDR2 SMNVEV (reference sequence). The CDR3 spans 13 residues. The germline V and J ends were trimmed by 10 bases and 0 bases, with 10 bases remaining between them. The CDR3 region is CATTSRSGNTIYF. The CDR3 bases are TGTGCCACTACTAGTCGCTCTGGAAACACCATATATTTT.

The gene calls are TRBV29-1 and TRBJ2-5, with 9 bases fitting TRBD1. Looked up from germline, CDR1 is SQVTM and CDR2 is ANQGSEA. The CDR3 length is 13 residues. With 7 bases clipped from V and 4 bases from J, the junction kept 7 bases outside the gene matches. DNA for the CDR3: TGCAGCGCCCAAACGACAGGGGGAGAGACCCAGTACTTC. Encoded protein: CSAQTTGGETQYF.

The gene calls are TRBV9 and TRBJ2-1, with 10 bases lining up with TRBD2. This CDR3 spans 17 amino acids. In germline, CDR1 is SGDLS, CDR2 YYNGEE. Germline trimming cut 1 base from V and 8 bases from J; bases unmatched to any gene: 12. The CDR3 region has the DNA TGTGCCAGCAGCGTAATAGCGGGAGGTCGAGGCTTGCATGAGCAGTTCTTC. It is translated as CASSVIAGGRGLHEQFF.